The following is a T cell receptor (beta chain) sequence with its context. Antigen specificity is unknown. This sample is drawn from a study of shared clonotypes between healthy human individuals. Findings of the study overall: Clonotype sharing among donors was expected to depend on sequencing depth.

The CDR3 is 13 residues long. V lost 11 bases, J lost 0 bases, and 13 bases lay in between. The germline CDR1 and CDR2 sequences are MDHEN and SYDVKM. Unsorted samples drew genomic DNA from 100 million or so PBMCs. Using ten immunoSEQ deep assay plates, investigators sequenced unsorted PBMC DNA. Using immunoSEQ multiplex PCR, the repertoire was profiled, and TCRdb retains in-frame clones only, with some absent. The sample includes 400,000 to 550,000 clones, around three quarters of them seen just once. The specimen sequenced was PBMCs. J is TRBJ1-1 and V is TRBV28; no reliable D call. This TCR derives from a woman aged 40-49 years in good health. Some clones in this sample may be carry-over from other donors' samples. For the CDR3, the DNA is TGTGCCTCAGGCTCTACCATGAACACTGAAGCTTTCTTT. This encodes CASGSTMNTEAFF.